The rows below give T cell receptor beta chains drawn from one sample of a study of blood T cells in healthy people across ages. TCRdb re-analysed the 5' RACE reads in MiXCR, keeping a single row per CDR3 protein. The sample holds around 1,800,000 distinct CDR3 sequences, roughly 43% seen once. Sequencing was done on a sample of blood. These receptors were obtained from a human donor in good health. Both conserved end residues are part of each CDR3. A D gene is named only where the DNA matches it firmly. The listing skips clone size in some rows; elsewhere it reads once, few, many or a size class.

V: TRBV20-1; length: 12; D: NA; size: few; J: TRBJ2-7; CDR3: CSARILDAEQYF; DNA: TGCAGTGCCAGGATTTTAGACGCCGAGCAGTACTTC
V: TRBV7-2; length: 16; D: TRBD1; size: NA; J: TRBJ1-5; CDR3: CASSPRYRGLHQPQHF; DNA: TGTGCCAGCAGCCCACGGTACAGGGGGCTCCATCAGCCCCAGCATTTT
V: TRBV9; length: 13; D: NA; size: few; J: TRBJ1-2; CDR3: CASTTGPGRGYTF; DNA: TGTGCCAGCACCACGGGACCTGGACGAGGCTACACCTTC
V: TRBV12-3/TRBV12-4; length: 15; D: NA; size: NA; J: TRBJ2-7; CDR3: CASSQTPGHHYEQYF; DNA: TGTGCCAGCAGTCAGACACCGGGACACCACTACGAGCAGTACTTC
V: TRBV3-1; length: 15; D: NA; size: NA; J: TRBJ1-2; CDR3: CASSFRQKTFYGYTF; DNA: TGTGCCAGCAGCTTCCGACAGAAAACCTTCTATGGCTACACCTTC
V: TRBV7-2; length: 15; D: NA; size: few; J: TRBJ1-1; CDR3: CASSLLPRVNTEAFF; DNA: TGTGCCAGCAGCTTATTGCCACGGGTGAACACTGAAGCTTTCTTT
V: TRBV5-1; length: 14; D: NA; size: few; J: TRBJ2-5; CDR3: CASSPAAPQETQYF; DNA: TGCGCCAGCAGCCCAGCGGCTCCGCAAGAGACCCAGTACTTC
V: TRBV9; length: 14; D: NA; size: NA; J: TRBJ2-1; CDR3: CASSDGTPHNEQFF; DNA: TGTGCCAGCAGCGACGGGACCCCTCACAATGAGCAGTTCTTC
V: TRBV4-1; length: 15; D: NA; size: NA; J: TRBJ1-1; CDR3: CASSQEWQGKTEAFF; DNA: TGCGCCAGCAGCCAAGAGTGGCAGGGAAAAACTGAAGCTTTCTTT
V: TRBV5-1; length: 12; D: NA; size: NA; J: TRBJ2-1; CDR3: CASSWKDNEQFF; DNA: TGCGCCAGCAGCTGGAAGGATAATGAGCAGTTCTTC
V: TRBV15; length: 14; D: NA; size: few; J: TRBJ2-1; CDR3: CATSREGLNNEQFF; DNA: TGTGCCACCAGCAGAGAAGGCCTAAACAATGAGCAGTTCTTC
V: TRBV6-5; length: 14; D: NA; size: few; J: TRBJ2-7; CDR3: CASSRRQPTYEQYF; DNA: TGTGCCAGCAGCCGTCGACAGCCGACCTACGAGCAGTACTTC
V: TRBV11-2; length: 13; D: NA; size: NA; J: TRBJ1-2; CDR3: CASSQGQNHGYTF; DNA: TGTGCCAGCAGCCAAGGACAGAACCATGGCTACACCTTC
V: TRBV7-2; length: 15; D: TRBD1; size: few; J: TRBJ2-7; CDR3: CASSLEGQGIYEQYF; DNA: TGTGCCAGCAGCTTAGAGGGACAGGGAATCTACGAGCAGTACTTC
V: TRBV4-2; length: 14; D: NA; size: NA; J: TRBJ2-7; CDR3: CASSQAGAIYEQYF; DNA: TGTGCCAGCAGCCAAGCGGGGGCTATCTACGAGCAGTACTTC
V: TRBV6-1; length: 16; D: NA; size: NA; J: TRBJ2-7; CDR3: CASSESPQGVNYEQYF; DNA: TGTGCCAGCAGTGAGAGCCCCCAGGGAGTGAACTACGAGCAGTACTTC
V: TRBV6-5; length: 16; D: NA; size: few; J: TRBJ1-6; CDR3: CASSYSGRIYNSPLHF; DNA: TGTGCCAGCAGTTACTCGGGGAGAATCTATAATTCACCCCTCCACTTT
V: TRBV6-5; length: 16; D: NA; size: NA; J: TRBJ2-5; CDR3: CASSYSLDAGLYKQYF; DNA: TGTGCCAGCAGTTACTCCCTGGACGCGGGGTTGTACAAGCAGTACTTC
V: TRBV7-2; length: 14; D: TRBD1; size: many; J: TRBJ2-7; CDR3: CASSRQGSSYEQYF; DNA: TGTGCCAGCAGCCGACAGGGGAGCTCCTACGAGCAGTACTTC
V: TRBV18; length: 15; D: TRBD2; size: NA; J: TRBJ2-1; CDR3: CASHLSGGTYNEQFF; DNA: TGTGCCAGCCATCTTAGCGGGGGGACTTACAATGAGCAGTTCTTC
V: TRBV20-1; length: 17; D: TRBD2; size: few; J: TRBJ2-5; CDR3: CSATLGLAGGFQETQYF; DNA: TGCAGTGCTACCCTGGGGCTAGCGGGGGGGTTCCAAGAGACCCAGTACTTC
V: TRBV3-1; length: 13; D: NA; size: few; J: TRBJ2-5; CDR3: CASRQRGQETQYF; DNA: TGTGCCAGCCGCCAGAGGGGTCAAGAGACCCAGTACTTC
V: TRBV15; length: 12; D: NA; size: few; J: TRBJ2-1; CDR3: CATSRGMTEQFF; DNA: TGTGCCACCAGCAGAGGTATGACAGAGCAGTTCTTC
V: TRBV12-3/TRBV12-4; length: 14; D: NA; size: few; J: TRBJ2-2; CDR3: CASSADQNTGELFF; DNA: TGTGCCAGCAGTGCGGACCAGAACACCGGGGAGCTGTTTTTT
V: TRBV29-1; length: 12; D: NA; size: NA; J: TRBJ2-4; CDR3: CSVARVGDIQYF; DNA: TGCAGCGTCGCCCGCGTAGGGGACATTCAGTACTTC
V: TRBV12-3/TRBV12-4; length: 11; D: NA; size: few; J: TRBJ2-7; CDR3: CASGHGMRWYF; DNA: TGTGCCAGCGGACACGGGATGCGGTGGTACTTC